This passage covers 15 T cell receptor beta chains from one sample sequenced in a study of shared clonotypes between healthy human individuals. Method: immunoSEQ multiplex PCR; TCRdb's copy keeps in-frame clones and lacks some. This table holds 400,000 to 500,000 clones, 70% to 80% found once. Specimen: PBMCs. The receptors shown here come from a woman between 35 and 50 years old in good health. Some clones in this sample may be carry-over from other donors' samples.

V and J are TRBV7-3 and TRBJ2-3; 7 nucleotides match TRBD1. This CDR3 region has 15 residues. Trimming took 2 bases from V and 5 from J; bases not matched to a gene: 7. Germline loops: CDR1 SGHTA, CDR2 FQGTGA. The CDR3 bases are TGTGCCAGCAGCTTAGCTGCAGGGGGTGGAGATACGCAGTATTTT. As protein: CASSLAAGGGDTQYF.

This rearrangement joins TRBV5-8 to TRBJ2-1; D unresolved. V was pared by 1 base and J by 4 bases, with 6 bases between. The length of the CDR3 is 13 residues. Germline values: CDR1 SGHTS, CDR2 YDEGEE. The CDR3, as DNA: TGTGCCAGCAGCTTGACACAGTACAATGAGCAGTTCTTC. This encodes CASSLTQYNEQFF.

This sequence joins TRBV5-1 and TRBJ2-3; weak D call: TRBD2 (7 bases). Trimming removed 0 bases from V and 3 bases from J, with 11 bases in between. Looked up from germline, CDR1 is SGHRS and CDR2 is YFSETQ. This CDR3 is built from 15 residues. The CDR3 sequence is CASSLGGGRTDTQYF. In nucleotides, the CDR3 is TGCGCCAGCAGCTTGGGCGGGGGCAGGACAGATACGCAGTATTTT.

This chain joins TRBV7-3 and TRBJ2-4, with D possibly being TRBD1 (6 bases). The CDR3 is 13 residues long. Germline V gene lookup returns CDR1 SGHTA and CDR2 FQGTGA. Trimming cost V 5 bases and J 6 bases, with 11 bases left between them. The CDR3 DNA is TGTGCCAGCAGCCCCAGGGGCGGAAACATTCAGTACTTC. Translating gives CASSPRGGNIQYF.

The chain joins TRBV11-3 to TRBJ2-3, with D possibly being TRBD1 or TRBD2 (5 bases each). Trimming shortened V by 0 bases and J by 6 bases, and 10 bases separated the two germline ends. The CDR3 consists of 14 residues. Germline loops: CDR1 SGHNT, CDR2 YENEEA. CDR3 nucleotides: TGTGCCAGCAGCTTAGATAGAGGGGCCGATACGCAGTATTTT. Translating gives CASSLDRGADTQYF.

This chain joins TRBV18 and TRBJ2-5; D remains ambiguous. The CDR3 loop spans 14 amino acids. Germline assignment: CDR1 KGHSH and CDR2 LQKENI. V was pared by 2 bases and J by 9 bases, with 16 bases between. CDR3 sequence: CASSPEKDPRAQYF. CDR3 coding DNA: TGTGCCAGCTCACCAGAAAAGGACCCTAGGGCCCAGTACTTC.

The chain couples TRBV28 to TRBJ2-5; TRBD2 matches 13 bases. V was pared by 6 bases and J by 3 bases, with 10 bases of the junction left unmatched. The CDR3 contains 17 residues. CDR1 is MDHEN and CDR2 is SYDVKM in the germline V gene. As DNA, the CDR3 is TGTGCCAGCAGCGGGACTAGCGGGGATAGCAATAAAGAGACCCAGTACTTC. Its protein product is CASSGTSGDSNKETQYF.

This clone has only one observation. V usage is TRBV9 and J usage is TRBJ1-4; 9 nucleotides agree with TRBD1. Germline V gene lookup returns CDR1 SGDLS and CDR2 YYNGEE. With 4 bases clipped from V and 5 bases from J, the junction kept 9 bases outside the gene matches. The CDR3 is 16 amino acids. CDR3 nucleotide sequence: TGTGCCAGCAGCCCTTACCCCGGGACAGGGAATGAAAAACTGTTTTTT. Translating it yields CASSPYPGTGNEKLFF. Filled out from reference TRBV9 and TRBJ1-4, the complete variable domain reads DSGVTQTPKHLITATGQRVTLRCSPRSGDLSVYWYQQSLDQGLQFLIQYYNGEERAKGNILERFSAQQFPDLHSELNLSSLELGDSALYFCASSPYPGTGNEKLFFGSGTQLSVL.

The V gene is TRBV11-2, the J gene TRBJ1-1, with unresolved D. This CDR3 spans 12 amino acids. Trimming removed 5 bases at V and 11 bases at J, with 15 bases between. CDR1 SGHAT and CDR2 FQNNGV come from the germline V gene. The DNA of the CDR3 is TGTGCCAGCAGCAGTGACCTCGTTAGGGCTTTCTTT. Translation gives CASSSDLVRAFF.

This chain uses TRBV7-8 with TRBJ2-7, with 11 nucleotides matching TRBD2. Trimming cost V 3 bases and J 3 bases; bases outside gene matches: 7. Germline V lookup: CDR1 SGHVS, CDR2 FQNEAQ. This CDR3 comprises 16 residues. This CDR3 is CASSFAGTSGFYEQYF. Written as DNA, the CDR3 is TGTGCCAGCAGCTTCGCCGGGACTAGCGGATTCTACGAGCAGTACTTC.

This clone has just a few counts. The gene calls are TRBV7-8 and TRBJ1-4, with D possibly TRBD1 on 5 matching bases. From germline, CDR1 is SGHVS and CDR2 FQNEAQ. There are 19 residues in the CDR3. Trimming stripped 5 bases from V and 2 bases from J, with 24 bases between. This chain's CDR3 is CASSRRGGAGSGTNEKLFF. The CDR3 coding sequence is TGTGCCAGCAGCCGACGGGGTGGGGCCGGCAGTGGGACTAATGAAAAACTGTTTTTT.

This chain joins TRBV6-5 and TRBJ1-1, with 7 positions matching TRBD1. This CDR3 is built from 14 residues. Germline V gene data show CDR1 as MNHEY and CDR2 as SVGAGI. Trimming removed 2 bases from V and 5 bases from J; junction bases left unmatched: 5. Written as DNA, the CDR3 is TGTGCCAGCAGTTACAGGGGGCAAGGAACTGAAGCTTTCTTT. Its protein is CASSYRGQGTEAFF.

The table lists this clone with a few counts. The chain links TRBV11-2 to TRBJ2-7; unclear D gene. Germline lookup yields CDR1 SGHAT and CDR2 FQNNGV. Trimming took off 5 bases at V and 0 bases at J, with 14 bases between the two ends. The CDR3 loop spans 15 amino acids. CDR3 in amino acids: CASSPIGFYSYEQYF. The CDR3 region has the DNA TGTGCCAGCAGCCCTATTGGTTTTTACTCCTACGAGCAGTACTTC.

In its sample, this clone was seen once. A much larger clone sits a single nucleotide away, making a read error possible. The sample has other DNA sequences that encode this CDR3 too. This chain joins TRBV5-4 and TRBJ2-3, with 13 bases fitting TRBD2. J was trimmed by 1 base and V by 4 bases; bases with no gene match: 3. Germline CDR1 SGHNT, CDR2 YYREEE (reference sequence). CDR3 length: 16 amino acids. CDR3 DNA: TGTGCCAGCAGCCCTGGACTAGCGGGAGGCACAGATACGCAGTATTTT. Translation: CASSPGLAGGTDTQYF.

This clone was detected a few times. The CDR3 region has the DNA TGTGCCTGGAGTCAGGGACAGGGGGCCTACGAGCAGTACTTC. This encodes CAWSQGQGAYEQYF. The gene calls are TRBV30 and TRBJ2-7, with TRBD1 matching over 11 bases. Germline V CDR1 and CDR2: GTSNPN, SVGIG (reference sequence). Trimming cost V 2 bases and J 2 bases; bases outside gene matches: 2. This CDR3 region has 14 residues.